Listed here are 26 T cell receptor beta chains from one sample, sequenced in a study of neoadjuvant anti-PD-1 for oral cavity cancer. The assay was immunoSEQ multiplex PCR, and TCRdb's table has in-frame clones only and misses some. The table has about 80,000 clones, less than 85% seen once. Sequenced here: PBMCs, sampled before nivolumab (anti-PD-1) treatment. All receptors come from a person aged 35-79 years with oral cavity squamous cell carcinoma.

The V gene is TRBV30, the J gene TRBJ2-7; maybe TRBD1 (6 bases). Trimming left V 4 bases short and J 6 bases short, with 10 bases between. The CDR3 has 11 residues. Germline V CDR1 and CDR2: GTSNPN, SVGIG (reference sequence). The DNA of the CDR3 is TGTGCCTGGATTACAGGGCCCGAGCAGTACTTC. Translation gives CAWITGPEQYF. Using reference TRBV30 and TRBJ2-7 for the parts outside the CDR3, the full variable domain is SQTIHQWPATLVQPVGSPLSLECTVEGTSNPNLYWYRQAAGRGLQLLFYSVGIGQISSEVPQNLSASRPQDRQFILSSKKLLLSDSGFYLCAWITGPEQYFGPGTRLTVT.

The V gene is TRBV5-1, the J gene TRBJ2-7, with TRBD2 matching over 8 bases. The CDR3 consists of 16 residues. CDR1 and CDR2 (germline): SGHRS, YFSETQ. V gave up 1 base and J gave up 3 bases; unmatched junction bases: 9. The CDR3 DNA reads TGCGCCAGCAGCTTGCCCGCTAGCGGGTCGCTCTACGAGCAGTACTTC. Amino acids: CASSLPASGSLYEQYF.

The chain joins TRBV7-9 to TRBJ2-7, with D maybe TRBD2 (5 bases). V lost 1 base to trimming and J lost 0 bases, with 13 bases between them. This CDR3 is 16 amino acids long. Germline loops: CDR1 SEHNR, CDR2 FQNEAQ (reference sequence). The CDR3 sequence: CASSLGTLDASYEQYF. In DNA, the CDR3 is TGTGCCAGCAGCTTAGGGACTTTGGACGCCTCCTACGAGCAGTACTTC.

The V call is TRBV27, the J call TRBJ2-1, with TRBD2 matching 11 bases. Trimming cost V 2 bases and J 10 bases; bases outside gene matches: 4. The CDR3 consists of 14 residues. Germline V CDR1 and CDR2: MNHEY, SMNVEV (reference sequence). CDR3 region: CASSLPGLAAEQFF. The CDR3 DNA follows: TGTGCCAGCAGTTTACCGGGACTAGCGGCCGAGCAGTTCTTC.

This clone was detected only once. The chain is built from TRBV7-8 and TRBJ1-2; 7 bases are shared with TRBD1. The V gene's germline CDR1 is SGHVS and CDR2 FQNEAQ. V lost 8 bases and J lost 4; bases outside the gene matches: 13. This CDR3 has 15 residues. The CDR3 nucleotides read TGTGCCAGCGGAGTCCCGACAGGGCTGTTCTATGGCTACACCTTC. This gives the protein CASGVPTGLFYGYTF.

The chain employs TRBV5-6 and TRBJ2-1, with TRBD1 as a possible D gene (5 bases). CDR3 size: 16 residues. From germline, CDR1 is SGHDT and CDR2 YYEEEE. Trimming pared 0 bases from V and 0 bases from J, leaving 10 bases between. CDR3 region: CASSLGQLGSYNEQFF. The CDR3 coding sequence is TGTGCCAGCAGCTTGGGACAGTTGGGCTCCTACAATGAGCAGTTCTTC.

The chain couples TRBV6-1 to TRBJ2-3; 9 nucleotides line up with TRBD2. The CDR3 is 16 residues long. J lost 0 bases, V lost 1 base, and 2 bases had no gene match. The germline V gene encodes CDR1 MNHNS and CDR2 SASEGT. The CDR3 is CASSEGLAASTDTQYF. CDR3 coding DNA: TGTGCCAGCAGTGAAGGACTAGCGGCTAGCACAGATACGCAGTATTTT.

This clone has only one observation. This rearrangement joins TRBV15 to TRBJ2-5; D perhaps matches TRBD2 (6 bases). The CDR3 length is 17 residues. The V end was cut by 0 bases, the J end by 0 bases, with 14 bases between. The V gene's germline CDR1 is LNHNV and CDR2 YYDKDF (reference sequence). This CDR3 is CATSRDRGSGYQETQYF. CDR3 nucleotide sequence: TGTGCCACCAGCAGAGATCGGGGTAGCGGATACCAAGAGACCCAGTACTTC.

The CDR3 is CASRKAASMNTEAFF. In DNA form, the CDR3 reads TGTGCCAGCAGGAAGGCAGCCTCAATGAACACTGAAGCTTTCTTT. The J gene is TRBJ1-1, the V gene TRBV6-5, with D hard to call. This CDR3 spans 15 amino acids. The V gene's germline CDR1 is MNHEY and CDR2 SVGAGI. Trimming took off 6 bases at V and 0 bases at J, with 14 bases between the two ends.

V gene TRBV2 combines with J gene TRBJ2-5, with 11 positions matching TRBD2. The ends lost 1 base at V and 5 bases at J; junction bases unmatched: 3. The germline gives CDR1 SNHLY, CDR2 FYNNEI. CDR3 length: 15 residues. The CDR3 coding sequence is TGTGCCAGCAGTGAAGGCTCTAGCGGGAGGGAGACCCAGTACTTC. Protein product: CASSEGSSGRETQYF.

This clone has a single count. The chain carries TRBV14 and TRBJ2-2; D unresolved. The CDR3 is made up of 15 amino acids. Germline CDR1 and CDR2: SGHDN and FVKESK. V dropped 4 bases and J dropped 4 bases, with 13 bases sitting between them. DNA of the CDR3: TGTGCCAGCAGCCCCACCCTAGGGCTCACCGGGGAGCTGTTTTTT. It is translated as CASSPTLGLTGELFF.

J is TRBJ2-4 and V is TRBV28; 9 bases fit TRBD1. This CDR3 is 18 amino acids long. The V gene's germline CDR1 is MDHEN and CDR2 SYDVKM. After removal of 4 bases from V and 0 bases from J, the junction contained 10 bases not matched to a gene. The CDR3 reads CASSWGQGPVLAKNIQYF. The CDR3, as DNA: TGTGCCAGCAGTTGGGGACAGGGCCCTGTGCTAGCCAAAAACATTCAGTACTTC. Full variable domain (remainder filled in from reference TRBV28 and TRBJ2-4): DVKVTQSSRYLVKRTGEKVFLECVQDMDHENMFWYRQDPGLGLRLIYFSYDVKMKEKGDIPEGYSVSREKKERFSLILESASTNQTSMYLCASSWGQGPVLAKNIQYFGAGTRLSVL.

This clone was observed a handful of times. This same CDR3 is encoded by further DNA sequences in the sample. This sequence joins TRBV30 and TRBJ1-5; 7 bases fit TRBD1. Germline trimming cut 2 bases from V and 4 bases from J; bases unmatched to any gene: 2. CDR3 length: 13 residues. CDR1 and CDR2 (germline): GTSNPN, SVGIG (reference sequence). The DNA for the CDR3 is TGTGCCTGGAGTCCCAGGGGGAATCAGCCCCAGCATTTT. Protein product: CAWSPRGNQPQHF. The variable domain in full, with the rest retrieved from reference TRBV30 and TRBJ1-5, is SQTIHQWPATLVQPVGSPLSLECTVEGTSNPNLYWYRQAAGRGLQLLFYSVGIGQISSEVPQNLSASRPQDRQFILSSKKLLLSDSGFYLCAWSPRGNQPQHFGDGTRLSIL.

The V call is TRBV5-1, the J call TRBJ2-7; D is unclear. Looked up from germline, CDR1 is SGHRS and CDR2 is YFSETQ. V was trimmed by 4 bases and J by 2 bases, leaving 16 bases between them. This CDR3 spans 15 amino acids. The DNA for the CDR3 is TGCGCCAGCAGCCGCCTTTATGGCGCAACCTACGAGCAGTACTTC. This translates into CASSRLYGATYEQYF.

This clone was counted only a few times. The chain couples TRBV5-6 to TRBJ1-3; D not certain. Germline CDR1 is SGHDT and CDR2 is YYEEEE. V lost 0 bases, J lost 1 base, and 14 bases lay in between. This CDR3 is built from 17 residues. CDR3 sequence: CASSLDRWLDSGNTIYF. The CDR3 bases are TGTGCCAGCAGCTTGGATCGGTGGCTAGATTCTGGAAACACCATATATTTT. The full variable domain, rest sourced from reference TRBV5-6 and TRBJ1-3, is DAGVTQSPTHLIKTRGQQVTLRCSPKSGHDTVSWYQQALGQGPQFIFQYYEEEERQRGNFPDRFSGHQFPNYSSELNVNALLLGDSALYLCASSLDRWLDSGNTIYFGEGSWLTVV.

This clone was recorded only once. The chain is built from TRBV2 and TRBJ2-7; TRBD2 agrees at 16 bases. The CDR3 length is 19 residues. Trimming at V came to 6 bases and at J to 0 bases, leaving 11 bases not matched to a gene. CDR1 and CDR2 (germline): SNHLY, FYNNEI. The CDR3 loop reads CASSGGPGLAGGSSYEQYF. CDR3 nucleotide sequence: TGTGCCAGCAGCGGGGGCCCGGGACTAGCGGGAGGGAGCTCCTACGAGCAGTACTTC.

The CDR3 here is CASSFTNNEQFF. DNA for the CDR3: TGCGCCAGCAGCTTTACTAACAATGAGCAGTTCTTC. This rearrangement joins TRBV5-1 to TRBJ2-1; D is unresolved. V lost 2 bases and J lost 5, with 5 bases in between. The CDR3 has 12 amino acids. Germline V CDR1 and CDR2: SGHRS, YFSETQ.

The chain carries TRBV15 and TRBJ2-3, with a tentative D call TRBD2 (5 bases). The CDR3 spans 17 residues. Trimming left V 3 bases short and J 2 bases short, with 18 bases between. Germline assignment: CDR1 LNHNV and CDR2 YYDKDF (reference sequence). CDR3 region: CATSRTSGTNPTDTQYF. CDR3 DNA: TGTGCCACCAGCAGGACCAGCGGAACGAACCCCACAGATACGCAGTATTTT.

V and J are TRBV28 and TRBJ1-5, with D hard to call. This CDR3 spans 11 amino acids. Germline CDR1 reads MDHEN; CDR2 reads SYDVKM. Trimming took off 8 bases at V and 0 bases at J, with 2 bases between the two ends. The CDR3 sequence: CASYSNQPQHF. In nucleotides, the CDR3 is TGTGCCAGCTATAGCAATCAGCCCCAGCATTTT. The full variable domain, rest sourced from reference TRBV28 and TRBJ1-5, is DVKVTQSSRYLVKRTGEKVFLECVQDMDHENMFWYRQDPGLGLRLIYFSYDVKMKEKGDIPEGYSVSREKKERFSLILESASTNQTSMYLCASYSNQPQHFGDGTRLSIL.

This rearrangement joins TRBV19 to TRBJ1-5; D uncertain. The CDR3 is 15 amino acids. Trimming left V 5 bases short and J 4 bases short, with 15 bases between. Per the germline V gene, CDR1 is LNHDA and CDR2 is SQIVND (reference sequence). The CDR3, as DNA: TGTGCCAGTAGTCCCATGCAGGTCCCTAATCAGCCCCAGCATTTT. Its translation: CASSPMQVPNQPQHF.

The rearrangement joins TRBV7-9 to TRBJ1-1; no definite D call. This CDR3 is built from 13 residues. CDR1 SEHNR and CDR2 FQNEAQ come from the germline V gene (reference sequence). V was clipped by 3 bases and J by 3 bases, with 8 bases between them. CDR3 nucleotides: TGTGCCAGCAGCTTGTTCGAGGACACTGAAGCTTTCTTT. Residues: CASSLFEDTEAFF.

This sequence joins TRBV4-1 and TRBJ2-7; possible D gene TRBD1, 6 bases. The length of the CDR3 is 15 residues. Trimming removed 2 bases from V and 0 bases from J, with 11 bases in between. The germline gives CDR1 MGHRA, CDR2 YSYEKL. The CDR3 here is CASSQTSGDSYEQYF. In DNA, the CDR3 is TGCGCCAGCAGCCAAACTTCAGGGGACTCCTACGAGCAGTACTTC.

This clone was seen more than once but under ten times. The V and J genes are TRBV28 and TRBJ2-7; TRBD2 agrees at 11 bases. Losses at the gene ends were 5 bases for V and 2 bases for J; bases not matched to a gene: 2. Per germline, CDR1 MDHEN and CDR2 SYDVKM. The CDR3 is made up of 14 amino acids. CDR3 DNA sequence: TGTGCCAGCAGTCTGACTAGCGGGACCTACGAGCAGTACTTC. Amino acid sequence: CASSLTSGTYEQYF.

This clone has a single count. J is TRBJ2-2 and V is TRBV27; D not resolved. V lost 2 bases and J 0 bases, leaving 10 bases between the germline ends. This CDR3 region has 16 residues. The V gene's germline CDR1 is MNHEY and CDR2 SMNVEV (reference sequence). The CDR3 spells CASSLNGRSNTGELFF. CDR3 sequence (DNA): TGTGCCAGCAGTTTAAACGGTCGCTCGAACACCGGGGAGCTGTTTTTT.

The rearrangement uses TRBV4-1 and TRBJ2-5; TRBD1 matches 9 bases. CDR3 length equals 13 residues. The germline gives CDR1 MGHRA, CDR2 YSYEKL. V was pared by 2 bases and J by 7 bases, with 2 bases of the junction left unmatched. The CDR3 here is CASSQQTGGTQYF. The CDR3 DNA sequence: TGCGCCAGCAGCCAACAGACAGGGGGGACCCAGTACTTC.

The chain has TRBV10-2 and TRBJ2-7; D might be TRBD2 (6 bases). Trimming shortened V by 6 bases and J by 7 bases, and 16 bases separated the two germline ends. The CDR3 length is 13 residues. Germline values: CDR1 WSHSY, CDR2 SAAADI. Here the CDR3 DNA reads TGCGCCAGCAGAGGGACTGCCCTGGGGGAGCAGTACTTC. Protein product: CASRGTALGEQYF.